A single sample gave rise to the 18 T cell receptor beta chains below, sequenced in a study of T cell responses to AZD1222 COVID-19 vaccine. Profiling relied on immunoSEQ multiplex PCR, and the TCRdb table lists in-frame clones only, not all of them. This sample yields 150,000 to 200,000 clones, of which approximately 93% are seen a single time; less than 2% belongs to the top ten. This specimen consisted of peripheral blood, obtained 28 days after the second AZD1222 dose. Receptors originate from an adult who received the AZD1222 COVID-19 vaccine.

This rearrangement joins TRBV9 to TRBJ1-2, with D perhaps TRBD1 (6 bases). This CDR3 has 14 amino acids. The germline V gene encodes CDR1 SGDLS and CDR2 YYNGEE. V was shortened by 3 bases and J by 7 bases, with 16 bases between the two germline ends. The CDR3 DNA sequence: TGTGCCAGCAGCGCAGCAGGACAGTTCGGTGGCTACACCTTC. Translation gives CASSAAGQFGGYTF.

This rearrangement joins TRBV5-5 to TRBJ1-1; perhaps TRBD1 as D (6 bases). The CDR3 is 13 residues long. CDR1 is SGHKS and CDR2 is YYEKEE in the germline V gene (reference sequence). V was clipped by 4 bases and J by 5 bases, with 12 bases between them. CDR3 loop: CASSPQGRTEAFF. CDR3 coding DNA: TGTGCCAGCAGCCCACAGGGTAGGACTGAAGCTTTCTTT.

This chain links TRBV27 with TRBJ2-5; weak D call: TRBD2 (6 bases). Germline CDR1 MNHEY, CDR2 SMNVEV (reference sequence). The V end was cut by 6 bases, the J end by 0 bases, with 17 bases between. The CDR3 covers 16 residues. The CDR3 loop reads CASSDLGLQYQETQYF. Here the CDR3 DNA reads TGTGCCAGCAGCGACCTGGGACTCCAGTACCAAGAGACCCAGTACTTC.

V and J are TRBV6-5 and TRBJ2-7; D is possibly TRBD2 (5 bases). This CDR3 region has 14 residues. CDR1 and CDR2 from the germline V gene are MNHEY and SVGAGI. The V gene lost 8 bases and the J gene lost 4 bases, with 18 bases spanning the gap. CDR3 protein: CASLPSNGGYEQYF. The CDR3 DNA follows: TGTGCCAGCCTCCCCTCAAACGGAGGTTACGAGCAGTACTTC.

V is TRBV5-1 and J is TRBJ2-1, with a possible D match to TRBD2 (5 bases). The V end lost 6 bases, the J end lost 7 bases, and 17 bases lay between the germline ends. CDR1 and CDR2 from the germline V gene are SGHRS and YFSETQ. The CDR3 is 14 amino acids. The CDR3 protein is CASNPGGTTNEQFF. CDR3 bases: TGCGCCAGCAATCCCGGAGGTACTACAAATGAGCAGTTCTTC.

Here the CDR3 DNA reads TGTGCCACAGGGGACTCCTACGAGCAGTACTTC. As protein: CATGDSYEQYF. The chain links TRBV30 to TRBJ2-7; 7 nucleotides align to TRBD1. V shed 8 bases and J 0 bases; nucleotides not matched to a gene: 1. The CDR3 is 11 residues long. The V gene's germline CDR1 is GTSNPN and CDR2 SVGIG (reference sequence).

This clone was detected once. The J gene is TRBJ1-3, the V gene TRBV12-5, with D possibly TRBD1 on 5 matching bases. With 5 bases removed from V and 0 bases from J, the gap between germline ends came to 8 bases. The V gene's germline CDR1 is LGHNT and CDR2 FRNRAP. This CDR3 contains 14 residues. Here the CDR3 reads CASGGTFSGNTIYF. DNA of the CDR3: TGTGCTAGTGGTGGGACGTTCTCTGGAAACACCATATATTTT.

The chain links TRBV11-3 to TRBJ1-1; D is uncertain. The CDR3 is 13 amino acids. The V and J ends lost 5 bases and 4 bases respectively, with 11 bases between them. Germline values: CDR1 SGHNT, CDR2 YENEEA. This CDR3 is CASSLPGGTEAFF. CDR3 nucleotides: TGTGCCAGCAGCCTACCAGGAGGCACTGAAGCTTTCTTT.

The chain employs TRBV19 and TRBJ1-2; 7 nucleotides agree with TRBD1. The CDR3 extends over 13 amino acids. Germline CDR1 LNHDA, CDR2 SQIVND (reference sequence). V was pared by 1 base and J by 6 bases, with 2 bases of the junction left unmatched. CDR3 DNA sequence: TGTGCCAGTAGTATAGGCGGACAGGATGGCTACACCTTC. Translating gives CASSIGGQDGYTF.

The V gene is TRBV5-8, the J gene TRBJ1-6, with TRBD1 identical over 10 bases. CDR3 size: 16 residues. Germline CDR1 and CDR2: SGHTS and YDEGEE. The trim removed 4 bases at V and 6 bases at J, leaving 7 bases unmatched. The CDR3 DNA reads as TGTGCCAGCAGCCAATTCCGACAGGGGGCTAATTCACCCCTCCACTTT. Its translation: CASSQFRQGANSPLHF.

This chain connects TRBV6-5 to TRBJ1-2; 7 bases match TRBD1. The V and J ends lost 6 bases and 7 bases, in that order; junction bases with no gene match: 11. This CDR3 comprises 14 residues. Germline V gene sequence: CDR1 MNHEY, CDR2 SVGAGI. This chain's CDR3 is CASSPRRGKGGYTF. Written as DNA, the CDR3 is TGTGCCAGCAGCCCCCGCAGGGGGAAGGGTGGCTACACCTTC.

The chain carries TRBV10-1 and TRBJ2-1; D might be TRBD2 (6 bases). The length of the CDR3 is 14 residues. Germline assignment: CDR1 WNHNN and CDR2 SYGVQD (reference sequence). V was cut by 10 bases and J by 7 bases, with 20 bases left in between. This CDR3 is CATTPGSAQNEQFF. In DNA, the CDR3 is TGCGCCACCACGCCCGGGAGCGCTCAGAATGAGCAGTTCTTC.

V gene TRBV28 combines with J gene TRBJ1-1; TRBD1 aligns across 7 bases. The trim removed 7 bases at V and 5 bases at J, leaving 7 bases unmatched. Germline CDR1 MDHEN, CDR2 SYDVKM. The CDR3 has 13 residues. The CDR3 protein is CASTLTGHTEAFF. The DNA of the CDR3 is TGTGCCAGCACCCTGACAGGGCATACTGAAGCTTTCTTT.

CDR3 sequence: CASSDPGLTDTQYF. CDR3 DNA: TGTGCCAGCAGTGATCCGGGTCTCACAGATACGCAGTATTTT. This chain uses TRBV6-1 with TRBJ2-3; D gene unclear. The CDR3 length is 14 residues. Trimming shortened V by 3 bases and J by 2 bases, and 9 bases separated the two germline ends. Germline assignment: CDR1 MNHNS and CDR2 SASEGT.

This clone has a single count. The CDR3 bases are TGTGCTAGTGGTTTCGGGACTAGCGGCCAAGAGACCCAGTACTTC. As protein: CASGFGTSGQETQYF. V gene TRBV12-5 combines with J gene TRBJ2-5; 11 nucleotides line up with TRBD2. The CDR3 consists of 15 residues. The ends lost 3 bases at V and 1 base at J; junction bases unmatched: 1. Germline values: CDR1 LGHNT, CDR2 FRNRAP.

The J gene is TRBJ2-3, the V gene TRBV19; 7 bases line up with TRBD2. V was pared by 6 bases and J by 2 bases, with 8 bases of the junction left unmatched. The germline gives CDR1 LNHDA, CDR2 SQIVND (reference sequence). The CDR3 covers 15 residues. The CDR3 loop is CASREAGPTTDTQYF. In DNA form, the CDR3 reads TGTGCCAGTAGGGAAGCGGGGCCCACCACAGATACGCAGTATTTT.

The chain combines TRBV5-1 with TRBJ2-3; D is uncertain. This CDR3 is 13 amino acids long. Per the germline V gene, CDR1 is SGHRS and CDR2 is YFSETQ. With 5 bases removed from V and 5 bases from J, the gap between germline ends came to 12 bases. The CDR3 nucleotides read TGCGCCAGCAGGACTTTAGCAGAAGATACGCAGTATTTT. Translated: CASRTLAEDTQYF.

The rearrangement links TRBV4-1 to TRBJ2-5; the match to TRBD2 covers 7 bases. Germline V gene data show CDR1 as MGHRA and CDR2 as YSYEKL. The CDR3 sequence is 14 residues long. The trim removed 3 bases at V and 5 bases at J, leaving 6 bases unmatched. DNA for the CDR3: TGCGCCAGCAGCCATAGACATAGCGGGGAGACCCAGTACTTC. Translation gives CASSHRHSGETQYF.